This T cell receptor beta chain was retrieved from a study of blood T cell repertoires in COVID-19. Study summary: Researchers got acute and convalescent COVID-19 samples from the United States, Italy and Spain. PBMCs, B-cell-depleted T cells, or T cells provided the cDNA or gDNA that made up the material.

Authors' data handling: The authors estimated nucleated cell counts from reference gene primer amplification. Here immunoSEQ multiplex PCR was the method, and the copy in TCRdb shows in-frame clones only, minus some. The V and J calls and the clone size are those of that table, but D and trimming were determined from the DNA. The sample shows about 250,000 clones, about 86% of them seen only once. Trimming took 0 bases from V and 5 from J, leaving 7 bases between them. Germline-derived CDR1 and CDR2 are LGHNA and YSLEER. The length of the CDR3 is 13 residues. This TCR was sampled from a man aged 45-65 years with active or convalescent COVID-19. Sequenced: peripheral blood. The rearrangement uses TRBV4-3 and TRBJ1-1; perhaps TRBD1 as D (6 bases). CDR3 sequence (DNA): TGCGCCAGCAGCCAAGATAGGGGGACTGAAGCTTTCTTT. Its protein product is CASSQDRGTEAFF.